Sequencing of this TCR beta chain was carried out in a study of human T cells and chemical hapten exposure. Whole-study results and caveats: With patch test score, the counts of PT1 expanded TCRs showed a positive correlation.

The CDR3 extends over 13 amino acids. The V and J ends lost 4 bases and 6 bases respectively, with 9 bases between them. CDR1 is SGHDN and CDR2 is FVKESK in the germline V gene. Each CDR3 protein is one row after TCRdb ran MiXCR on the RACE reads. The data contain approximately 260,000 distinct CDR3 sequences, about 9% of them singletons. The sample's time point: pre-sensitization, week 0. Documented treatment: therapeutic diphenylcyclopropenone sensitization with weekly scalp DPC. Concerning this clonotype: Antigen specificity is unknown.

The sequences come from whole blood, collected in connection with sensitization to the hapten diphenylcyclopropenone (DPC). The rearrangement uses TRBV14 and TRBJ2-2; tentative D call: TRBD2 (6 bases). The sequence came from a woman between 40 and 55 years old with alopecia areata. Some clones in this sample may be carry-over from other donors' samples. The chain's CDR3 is CASSRTNPGELFF. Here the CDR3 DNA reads TGTGCCAGCAGCCGGACTAATCCCGGGGAGCTGTTTTTT.